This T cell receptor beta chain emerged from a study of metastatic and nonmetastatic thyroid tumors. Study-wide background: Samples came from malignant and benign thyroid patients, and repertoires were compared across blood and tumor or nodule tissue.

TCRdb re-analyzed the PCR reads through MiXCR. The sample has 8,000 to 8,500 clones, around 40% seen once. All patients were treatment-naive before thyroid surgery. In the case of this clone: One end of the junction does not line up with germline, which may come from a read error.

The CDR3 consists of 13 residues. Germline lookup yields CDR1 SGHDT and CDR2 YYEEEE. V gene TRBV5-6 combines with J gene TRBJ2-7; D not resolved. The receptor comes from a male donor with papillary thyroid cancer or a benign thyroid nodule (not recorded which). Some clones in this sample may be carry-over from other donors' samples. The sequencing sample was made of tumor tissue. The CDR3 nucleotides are TGTGCCAGCATCTTCTCCAGCTCCTACGATCAGTACTTC. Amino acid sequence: CASIFSSSYDQYF.